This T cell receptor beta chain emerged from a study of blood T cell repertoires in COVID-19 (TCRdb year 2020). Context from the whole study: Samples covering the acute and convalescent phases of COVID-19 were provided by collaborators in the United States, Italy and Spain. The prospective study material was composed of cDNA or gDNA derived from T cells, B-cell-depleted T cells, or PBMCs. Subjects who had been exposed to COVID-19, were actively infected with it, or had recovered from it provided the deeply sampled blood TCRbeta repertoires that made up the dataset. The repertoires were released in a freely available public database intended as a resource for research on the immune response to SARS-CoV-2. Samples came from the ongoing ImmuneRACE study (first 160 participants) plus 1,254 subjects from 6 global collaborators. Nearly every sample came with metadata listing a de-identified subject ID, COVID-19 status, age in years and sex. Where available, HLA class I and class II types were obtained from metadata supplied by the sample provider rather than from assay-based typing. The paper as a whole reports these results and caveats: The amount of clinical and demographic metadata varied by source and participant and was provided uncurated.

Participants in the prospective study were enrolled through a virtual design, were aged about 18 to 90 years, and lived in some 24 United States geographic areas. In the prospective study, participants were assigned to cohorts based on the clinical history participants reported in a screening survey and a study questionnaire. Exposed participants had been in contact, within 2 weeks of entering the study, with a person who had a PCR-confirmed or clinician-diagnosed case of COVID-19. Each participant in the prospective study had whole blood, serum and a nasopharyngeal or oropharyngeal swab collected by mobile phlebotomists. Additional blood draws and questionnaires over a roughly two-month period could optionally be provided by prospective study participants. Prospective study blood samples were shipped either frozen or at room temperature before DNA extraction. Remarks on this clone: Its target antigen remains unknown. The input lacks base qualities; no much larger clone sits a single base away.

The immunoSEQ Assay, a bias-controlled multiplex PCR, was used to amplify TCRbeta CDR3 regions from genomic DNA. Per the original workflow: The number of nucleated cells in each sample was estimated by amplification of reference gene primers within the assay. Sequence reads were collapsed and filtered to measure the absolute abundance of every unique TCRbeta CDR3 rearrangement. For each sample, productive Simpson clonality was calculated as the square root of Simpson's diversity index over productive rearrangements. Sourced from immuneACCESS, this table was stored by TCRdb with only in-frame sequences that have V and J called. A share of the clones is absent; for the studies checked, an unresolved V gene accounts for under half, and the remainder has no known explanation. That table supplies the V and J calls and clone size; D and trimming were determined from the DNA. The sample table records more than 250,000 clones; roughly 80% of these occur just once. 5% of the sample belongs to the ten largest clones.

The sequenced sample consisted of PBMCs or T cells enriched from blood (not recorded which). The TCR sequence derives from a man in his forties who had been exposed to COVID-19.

The DNA sequence follows: TGTGCCTGGAGTGTCTGGGGGGGTCAGCAGCCCCAGCATTTT. Protein translation: CAWSVWGGQQPQHF. The chain links TRBV30 with TRBJ1-5, and TRBD1 may be the D gene, going by 5 matching bases. Its CDR3 holds 14 amino acids, cysteine through phenylalanine. Only the CDR3 DNA is retained, 42 bases long and in frame from the first base. CDR1 GTSNPN and CDR2 SVGIG are derived from the germline V gene (reference sequence). V and J are truncated by 0 bases and 7 bases respectively, leaving an intervening sequence of 13 bases.